The present T cell receptor (beta chain) was sequenced within a study of T cells in Graves' hyperthyroidism and ophthalmopathy. This clonotype came up many times. Authors of the study amplified TCR beta CDR3 regions from RNA transcripts. HTBI primers were employed in a first-round RT-PCR of the TCR CDR3. TCRdb independently ran MiXCR on the multiplex PCR reads; one entry per CDR3 protein. The sample holds a few hundred thousand distinct CDR3 sequences, nearly 15% seen once. Germline trimming cut 3 bases from V and 3 bases from J; bases unmatched to any gene: 6. This CDR3 comprises 16 residues. The germline CDR1 and CDR2 sequences are KGHSH and LQKENI.

The sequence came from a woman aged 55-69 years with Graves' ophthalmopathy. This chain links TRBV18 with TRBJ2-4, with 9 bases that match TRBD1. Sequencing input: blood. In nucleotides, the CDR3 is TGTGCCAGCTCACCGAGGGACAGGGTTGGCAAAAACATTCAGTACTTC. Its translation is CASSPRDRVGKNIQYF. The variable domain in full, with the rest retrieved from reference TRBV18 and TRBJ2-4, is NAGVMQNPRHLVRRRGQEARLRCSPMKGHSHVYWYRQLPEEGLKFMVYLQKENIIDESGMPKERFSAEFPKEGPSILRIQQVVRGDSAAYFCASSPRDRVGKNIQYFGAGTRLSVL.